The 7 T cell receptor beta chains presented below share a single source sample, sequenced in a study of blood T cell repertoires in COVID-19. Measured with immunoSEQ multiplex PCR; TCRdb has only the in-frame clones, and not every one. The sample contains 300,000 to 400,000 clones, roughly 85% of which appear only once. Material for sequencing was peripheral blood. These receptors came from a human donor in a cohort sampled during active COVID-19.

V is TRBV12-3 or TRBV12-4 and J is TRBJ2-7, with D perhaps TRBD1 (6 bases). Trimming took off 2 bases at V and 4 bases at J, with 9 bases between the two ends. The CDR3 covers 13 residues. This chain's CDR3 is CASSLSQGYEQYF. Written as DNA, the CDR3 is TGTGCCAGCAGTTTATCTCAGGGGTACGAGCAGTACTTC.

The chain couples TRBV5-1 to TRBJ2-1; TRBD2 aligns across 7 bases. CDR1 and CDR2 from the germline V gene are SGHRS and YFSETQ. This CDR3 is built from 16 residues. V trimming: 4 bases; J trimming: 10 bases; junction bases outside the gene matches: 17. CDR3 bases: TGCGCCAGCAGCCCCCTGGTGGCAGGGACTACGCGCGAGCAGTTCTTC. It encodes CASSPLVAGTTREQFF.

The table lists this clone with many counts. The chain recombines TRBV9 with TRBJ2-7; D remains unclear. With 0 bases removed from V and 3 bases from J, the gap between germline ends came to 16 bases. The germline gives CDR1 SGDLS, CDR2 YYNGEE. The CDR3 has 16 residues. This CDR3 is CASSVAGSSSIYEQYF. In DNA form, the CDR3 reads TGTGCCAGCAGCGTAGCGGGTAGCTCGAGCATCTACGAGCAGTACTTC.

This rearrangement joins TRBV10-3 to TRBJ2-2; the D gene is possibly TRBD2 (7 bases). Trimming pared 6 bases from V and 4 bases from J, leaving 15 bases between. This CDR3 spans 15 amino acids. CDR1 ENHRY and CDR2 SYGVKD come from the germline V gene. The CDR3 loop reads CAISEVAGATGELFF. The CDR3 DNA follows: TGTGCCATCAGCGAAGTTGCGGGGGCCACCGGGGAGCTGTTTTTT.

This clone turned up a few times. The chain uses TRBV6-2 or TRBV6-3 and TRBJ1-2, with 7 bases fitting TRBD1. V lost 5 bases to trimming and J lost 4 bases; unmatched junction nucleotides: 7. The CDR3 has 14 amino acids. CDR1 is MNHEY and CDR2 is SVGEGT in the germline V gene. The CDR3 sequence is CASSTWTGRYGYTF. The DNA of the CDR3 is TGTGCCAGCAGTACCTGGACAGGCCGCTATGGCTACACCTTC.

The DNA for the CDR3 is TGCGCCAGCAGTGATATTGGGACAGACTATGGCTACACCTTC. Its protein product is CASSDIGTDYGYTF. The rearrangement joins TRBV10-2 to TRBJ1-2, with 7 nucleotides matching TRBD1. The J segment lost 3 bases and the V segment lost 3 bases, leaving 4 bases of the junction unmatched. Per the germline V gene, CDR1 is WSHSY and CDR2 is SAAADI. The CDR3 extends over 14 amino acids.

V is TRBV14 and J is TRBJ1-2; tentatively, D is TRBD1 (5 bases). The germline CDR1 and CDR2 sequences are SGHDN and FVKESK. The CDR3 length is 15 residues. V lost 2 bases and J 8 bases, leaving 18 bases between the germline ends. The CDR3 protein is CASSQHSMWAGGYTF. DNA for the CDR3: TGTGCCAGCAGCCAACATAGCATGTGGGCAGGGGGCTACACCTTC.